The rows below give T cell receptor beta chains drawn from one sample of a study of blood T cell repertoires in COVID-19. Some clones are missing from TCRdb's copy, which holds only in-frame ones; the method was immunoSEQ multiplex PCR. The table has around 49,000 clones, roughly 80% seen once. The sample consisted of peripheral blood. The receptors were sampled from a woman aged 60-75 years with acute or convalescent COVID-19. Both conserved end residues are trimmed from each CDR3. Each record gives: V gene, J gene, CDR3 protein.

TRBV11-1	TRBJ2-7	ASSLGHIYEQY
TRBV9	TRBJ2-3	ASSVIGGAADTQY
TRBV5-8	TRBJ2-7	ASILSGGYSYEQY
TRBV11-3	TRBJ1-5	ASSRPGQGKH
TRBV19	TRBJ1-5	ASSMSWGVGQPQH
TRBV7-3	TRBJ2-1	ASSLTGGNEQF
TRBV7-7	TRBJ2-3	ASSSGGVGTDTQY
TRBV5-1	TRBJ2-1	ASSLSAGGPVNEQF
TRBV7-3	TRBJ1-1	ASSLQGRDTEAF
TRBV10-2	TRBJ1-6	ASSVAQGHNSPLH
TRBV28	TRBJ2-3	ASSPTGVLDTQY
TRBV4-2	TRBJ1-6	ASSHPGGNSPLH
TRBV19	TRBJ1-2	ASSIGVGRGYGYT
TRBV29-1	TRBJ1-1	SVAYQGFRVGTEAF
TRBV6-5	TRBJ2-7	ASSGGLPNYEQY
TRBV4-1	TRBJ2-3	ASSQETAGRTQY
TRBV7-3	TRBJ2-7	ASSSGTGYEQY
TRBV11-1	TRBJ2-2	ASSPNGLAVELF
TRBV9	TRBJ1-3	ASSVGGVSGNTIY
TRBV18	TRBJ2-1	ASSPAVADFNEQF
TRBV11-2	TRBJ2-1	ASSGLAGGYNEQF
TRBV28	TRBJ2-7	ASGRGASYEQY
TRBV6-6	TRBJ1-2	ASSYTPGQGDGYT
TRBV9	TRBJ2-3	ASSVDGAGSTDTQY
TRBV6-1	TRBJ1-2	ASSERFGLRYT
TRBV11-3	TRBJ2-2	ASSSGGLNTGELF
TRBV5-1	TRBJ2-1	ASSLYPRLQF
TRBV6-4	TRBJ2-1	ASSVAGSRNEQF
TRBV4-1	TRBJ1-2	ASSQIPTGAANYGYT
TRBV3-1/TRBV3-2	TRBJ1-1	ASSQGAGPTEAF
TRBV6-5	TRBJ1-1	ASTLGVSTEAF
TRBV9	TRBJ1-4	ASSVGGGAGEKLF
TRBV28	TRBJ1-2	ASSSHSEKKTDGYT
TRBV25-1	TRBJ2-1	ASSAKGQLNEQF
TRBV14	TRBJ1-1	ASSQGWTGGLFNTEAF
TRBV14	TRBJ2-1	ASSSQSGGVTEQF
TRBV2	TRBJ2-7	ASSSGGTGY
TRBV27	TRBJ2-7	ASSTRKSYEQY
TRBV3-1/TRBV3-2	TRBJ1-2	ASSHPPGTGEYGYT
TRBV30	TRBJ1-6	AWRAGLHNSPLH
TRBV5-4	TRBJ1-6	ASSPEDYGGQINSPLH
TRBV6-5	TRBJ1-5	ASRTGQGAQPQH
TRBV11-2	TRBJ2-3	ASSLVAHRGPGDTQY